This T cell receptor (beta chain) originates from a study of blood T cell repertoires in COVID-19. For the study at large: PBMCs, B-cell-depleted T cells, or T cells were the source of the cDNA or gDNA that made up the material.

This CDR3 region has 14 residues. Germline assignment: CDR1 SGHNT and CDR2 YYREEE (reference sequence). V dropped 3 bases and J dropped 0 bases, with 9 bases sitting between them. The table came from immunoSEQ multiplex PCR; TCRdb's copy has only in-frame clones and leaves some out. The sample yields hundreds of thousands of clones, approximately 90% seen once. Participants had their cohort set by participant-reported clinical history. The receptor comes from a man in his forties or fifties who had been exposed to COVID-19. The chain uses TRBV5-4 and TRBJ2-5, with a possible D match to TRBD1 (6 bases). Sequencing was performed on PBMCs or T cells enriched from blood (not recorded which). CDR3: CASSYGQYQETQYF. The CDR3 DNA reads TGTGCCAGCAGCTACGGACAGTACCAAGAGACCCAGTACTTC.